The 16 T cell receptor beta chains below were found in one sample sequenced in a study of shared clonotypes between healthy human individuals (dated by TCRdb to the early 2020s). Receptor amplification or capture employed the immunoSEQ multiplex PCR assay. Not all clones reach the TCRdb copy of this immuneACCESS table, which keeps in-frame sequences only. Checked studies attribute under half of the gap to unresolved V genes and leave the rest unexplained. For this sample the table gives millions of clones, of which roughly 91% were detected only once. The leading ten clones occupy 1.5% to 2% of the sample. CD8 naive samples consisted of CD45RO-negative cells that were positively selected for CCR7, yielding a CD45RA+CCR7+ population without TemRA cells. Sequencing was carried out using naive CD8+ T cells from PBMCs. The cell subset or site label for this specimen denotes: CD45RA+CCR7+. These receptors originate from a man aged 18 to 29 in good health. Some clones in this sample may be carry-over from other donors' samples.

The sample holds one count of this clone. V gene TRBV28 combines with J gene TRBJ2-1; 10 positions agree with TRBD2. Germline trimming cut 5 bases from V and 7 bases from J; bases unmatched to any gene: 8. Germline-derived CDR1 and CDR2 are MDHEN and SYDVKM. This CDR3 has 15 residues. As DNA, the CDR3 is TGTGCCAGCAGTACCCAAGCGGGAGGGGCGAATGAGCAGTTCTTC. Protein: CASSTQAGGANEQFF.

The chain carries TRBV6-1 and TRBJ1-1, with D unresolved. Deletions cut 4 bases from V and 1 base from J, with 13 bases between. CDR1 is MNHNS, CDR2 SASEGT, per germline. This CDR3 contains 15 residues. The DNA of the CDR3 is TGTGCCAGCAGTGCCCCGGTTCGAGCGAACACTGAAGCTTTCTTT. This translates into CASSAPVRANTEAFF.

The chain recombines TRBV7-9 with TRBJ2-5; D is unclear. CDR3 length equals 15 residues. Trimming removed 1 base from V and 5 bases from J, with 14 bases in between. Germline V gives CDR1 SEHNR, CDR2 FQNEAQ (reference sequence). CDR3 loop: CASSLVDLDYETQYF. The CDR3 DNA follows: TGTGCCAGCAGCTTAGTGGATCTAGATTATGAGACCCAGTACTTC. Together with reference TRBV7-9 and TRBJ2-5, the CDR3 gives the full variable domain: DTGVSQNPRHKITKRGQNVTFRCDPISEHNRLYWYRQTLGQGPEFLTYFQNEAQLEKSRLLSDRFSAERPKGSFSTLEIQRTEQGDSAMYLCASSLVDLDYETQYFGPGTRLLVL.

This chain links TRBV18 with TRBJ1-2; 7 nucleotides align to TRBD1. This CDR3 contains 12 residues. Germline CDR1 reads KGHSH; CDR2 reads LQKENI. V lost 5 bases, J lost 7 bases, and 4 bases stayed unmatched. This CDR3 reads CASSGDSSGYTF. The CDR3 DNA reads as TGTGCCAGCTCAGGGGACAGTTCTGGCTACACCTTC. The whole variable domain, filled in from reference TRBV18 and TRBJ1-2, reads NAGVMQNPRHLVRRRGQEARLRCSPMKGHSHVYWYRQLPEEGLKFMVYLQKENIIDESGMPKERFSAEFPKEGPSILRIQQVVRGDSAAYFCASSGDSSGYTFGSGTRLTVV.

The chain is built from TRBV4-2 and TRBJ2-7; D is tentatively TRBD1 or TRBD2 (5 bases each). V was pared by 6 bases and J by 3 bases, with 15 bases between. The CDR3 loop spans 14 amino acids. Germline CDR1 is LGHNA and CDR2 is YNFKEQ. CDR3 sequence reads: CASRAGTVGYEQYF. The CDR3 region has the DNA TGTGCCAGCAGAGCCGGGACGGTGGGCTACGAGCAGTACTTC.

The rearrangement joins TRBV28 to TRBJ1-1; D is perhaps TRBD1 (5 bases). The CDR3 contains 14 residues. Trimming left V 2 bases short and J 5 bases short, with 12 bases between. Germline CDR1 MDHEN, CDR2 SYDVKM. The CDR3 protein is CASSLPRADTEAFF. CDR3 bases: TGTGCCAGCAGTTTACCCAGGGCGGATACTGAAGCTTTCTTT.

CDR3 DNA sequence: TGTGCCAGCAGTGTTGCTAGCGGGGGCATGGGTGAGCAGTTCTTC. This gives the protein CASSVASGGMGEQFF. This chain connects TRBV6-4 to TRBJ2-1, with 10 bases lining up with TRBD2. CDR1 MRHNA and CDR2 SNTAGT come from the germline V gene. Trimming removed 4 bases from V and 9 bases from J; junction bases left unmatched: 9. This CDR3 contains 15 residues.

For this clone: The sample holds other DNA sequences that translate to the same CDR3. The chain has TRBV15 and TRBJ2-7; no reliable D call. CDR1 and CDR2 from the germline V gene are LNHNV and YYDKDF (reference sequence). The CDR3 spans 15 residues. Trimming took 0 bases from V and 0 from J, leaving 9 bases between them. In DNA, the CDR3 is TGTGCCACCAGCAGAGAGAGGACGAGCTCCTACGAGCAGTACTTC. As protein: CATSRERTSSYEQYF.

The rearrangement uses TRBV28 and TRBJ2-2; 9 positions agree with TRBD2. Unmatched junction bases numbered 4, after V lost 6 bases and J lost 5 bases. Germline loops: CDR1 MDHEN, CDR2 SYDVKM. The CDR3 length is 14 residues. CDR3 DNA sequence: TGTGCCAGCAGAGCGGGAGGTTGGACCGGGGAGCTGTTTTTT. Its translation is CASRAGGWTGELFF.

J is TRBJ2-1 and V is TRBV15; D is unclear. Trimming removed 6 bases from V and 6 bases from J, with 15 bases in between. Per the germline V gene, CDR1 is LNHNV and CDR2 is YYDKDF (reference sequence). This CDR3 is 14 amino acids long. The CDR3 region is CATSDVALLNEQFF. Here the CDR3 DNA reads TGTGCCACCAGTGACGTGGCCTTGCTCAATGAGCAGTTCTTC.

Worth noting for this clone: Other DNA sequences within the sample encode an identical CDR3. V and J are TRBV5-8 and TRBJ2-7; perhaps TRBD2 as D (6 bases). V lost 4 bases and J lost 6, with 8 bases in between. Germline CDR1 SGHTS, CDR2 YDEGEE. The CDR3 totals 11 residues. The CDR3 spells CASSLGGEQYF. The CDR3 region has the DNA TGTGCCAGCAGCCTCGGGGGCGAGCAGTACTTC. The whole variable domain, remainder taken from reference TRBV5-8 and TRBJ2-7, is EAGVTQSPTHLIKTRGQQATLRCSPISGHTSVYWYQQALGLGLQFLLWYDEGEERNRGNFPPRFSGRQFPNYSSELNVNALELEDSALYLCASSLGGEQYFGPGTRLTVT.

This clone has just a few counts. The chain carries TRBV4-1 and TRBJ2-7; no definite D call. V lost 6 bases, J lost 4 bases, and 13 bases lay in between. Looked up from germline, CDR1 is MGHRA and CDR2 is YSYEKL. This CDR3 comprises 13 residues. The CDR3 spells CASSPEWGYEQYF. CDR3 coding DNA: TGCGCCAGCAGTCCAGAGTGGGGATACGAGCAGTACTTC.

This chain links TRBV2 with TRBJ1-2; D might be TRBD1 (5 bases). Trimming left V 6 bases short and J 8 bases short, with 22 bases between. Germline V lookup: CDR1 SNHLY, CDR2 FYNNEI. The CDR3 spans 15 residues. CDR3 nucleotide sequence: TGTGCCAGCAGAGTACCGGGACGCCCCCCTGGGGGCTACACCTTC. Its protein product is CASRVPGRPPGGYTF. Complete variable domain (other parts from reference TRBV2 and TRBJ1-2): EPEVTQTPSHQVTQMGQEVILRCVPISNHLYFYWYRQILGQKVEFLVSFYNNEISEKSEIFDDQFSVERPDGSNFTLKIRSTKLEDSAMYFCASRVPGRPPGGYTFGSGTRLTVV.

This chain joins TRBV7-8 and TRBJ1-5; 12 bases fit TRBD1. V shed 6 bases and J 7 bases; nucleotides not matched to a gene: 7. The CDR3 length is 15 residues. Germline V gene sequence: CDR1 SGHVS, CDR2 FQNEAQ. The CDR3 spells CASRPGTGGAQPQHF. In DNA, the CDR3 is TGTGCCAGCAGACCCGGGACAGGGGGCGCCCAGCCCCAGCATTTT.

The CDR3 nucleotides read TGTGCCATCAACCCCGCCGGGACAGGGGATTTCGAGCAGTACTTC. This codes for CAINPAGTGDFEQYF. J is TRBJ2-7 and V is TRBV28; 10 positions agree with TRBD1. The CDR3 covers 15 residues. The V gene's germline CDR1 is MDHEN and CDR2 SYDVKM. Unmatched junction bases numbered 15, after V lost 10 bases and J lost 6 bases.

The chain links TRBV5-1 to TRBJ1-1; D gene unclear. This CDR3 has 18 amino acids. V lost 0 bases to trimming and J lost 3 bases, with 21 bases between them. Germline V gives CDR1 SGHRS, CDR2 YFSETQ. DNA for the CDR3: TGCGCCAGCAGCTTGGCGGTGGGATCCGCCGGAGACGACACTGAAGCTTTCTTT. As protein: CASSLAVGSAGDDTEAFF.